This TCR beta chain was captured in a study of T cell responses to AZD1222 COVID-19 vaccine. Study conclusions and caveats: Baseline seropositives among AZD1222 recipients totaled only 5 to 7. Donors were mostly white British, more females; clonal diversity possibly underestimated. Researchers report vaccine-associated CD4 TCRs spanning spike, with dominance at 160-218 and 743-854.

This CDR3 spans 13 amino acids. V was cut by 3 bases and J by 4 bases, with 10 bases left in between. Researchers grouped second doses given at about 4 or about 12 weeks into one pool. Sequencing was performed with immunoSEQ multiplex PCR; in TCRdb, only in-frame clones are kept and a portion is missing. Of 90,000 to 120,000 clones listed, nearly 90% are singletons. Points on this clone: What it binds is not known.

The sample consisted of peripheral blood, taken 28 days after the second AZD1222 dose. This TCR came from an adult who received the AZD1222 COVID-19 vaccine. The chain couples TRBV12-3 or TRBV12-4 to TRBJ2-7; D ambiguous. CDR3 in DNA: TGTGCCAGCAGTTTCGAGGCACCGTACGAGCAGTACTTC. Protein: CASSFEAPYEQYF.